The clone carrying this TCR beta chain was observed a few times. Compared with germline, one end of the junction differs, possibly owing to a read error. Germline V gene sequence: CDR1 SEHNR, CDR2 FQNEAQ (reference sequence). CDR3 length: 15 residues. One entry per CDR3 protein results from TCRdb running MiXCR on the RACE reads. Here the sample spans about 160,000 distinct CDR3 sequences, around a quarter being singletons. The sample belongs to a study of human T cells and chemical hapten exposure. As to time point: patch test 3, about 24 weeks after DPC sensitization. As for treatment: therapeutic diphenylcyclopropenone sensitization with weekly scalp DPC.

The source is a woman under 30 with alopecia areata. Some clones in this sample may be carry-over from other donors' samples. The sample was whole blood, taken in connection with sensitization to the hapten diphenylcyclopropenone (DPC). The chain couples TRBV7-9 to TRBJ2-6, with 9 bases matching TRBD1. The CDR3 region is CACSWDRAGANVLTF. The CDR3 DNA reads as TGTGCCTGCAGCTGGGACAGGGCTGGGGCCAACGTCCTGACTTTC.